A selection of T cell receptor beta chains follows, all from one sample in a study of siplizumab effects on memory and regulatory T cells. Sequencing used immunoSEQ multiplex PCR; TCRdb keeps in-frame clones, though not all of them. The table has 100,000 to 110,000 clones, around 92% seen once. What was sequenced was CD4+ T cells sorted from blood. The receptors shown here come from a human donor in good health. The CDR3 runs from the conserved cysteine through the conserved F or W. D genes are given only for firm matches. Not every row has a clone size; where given, it reads once, few, many or a size class.

size,J,V,D,CDR3,DNA
-,TRBJ2-1,TRBV12-5,TRBD2,CASAASGGFNEQFF,TGTGCTAGTGCTGCTAGCGGGGGTTTCAATGAGCAGTTCTTC
-,TRBJ1-4,TRBV5-4,-,CASSLRQQNEKLFF,TGTGCCAGCAGCTTGCGACAGCAGAATGAAAAACTGTTTTTT
-,TRBJ2-7,TRBV4-3,-,CASSQLTGPTYEQYF,TGCGCCAGCAGCCAATTGACAGGACCTACCTACGAGCAGTACTTC
-,TRBJ2-1,TRBV5-1,TRBD2,CASSLASSGGGEQFF,TGCGCCAGCAGCTTGGCGTCTAGCGGGGGAGGGGAGCAGTTCTTC
-,TRBJ1-2,TRBV7-3,-,CASSLQGPLGVGYTF,TGTGCCAGCAGCCTACAGGGCCCTCTGGGGGTTGGCTACACCTTC
-,TRBJ2-2,TRBV29-1,-,CSVKLLSVTGELFF,TGCAGCGTTAAACTCCTGTCCGTCACCGGGGAGCTGTTTTTT
-,TRBJ2-3,TRBV5-6,-,CASRRDTGNIVDTQYF,TGTGCCAGCAGACGTGATACAGGGAACATAGTAGATACGCAGTATTTT
-,TRBJ1-1,TRBV28,-,CASRPGQTEAFF,TGTGCCAGCAGACCAGGACAGACTGAAGCTTTCTTT
-,TRBJ1-3,TRBV6-6,TRBD1,CASSPGTEKNTIYF,TGTGCCAGCAGTCCGGGGACAGAAAAAAACACCATATATTTT
-,TRBJ1-2,TRBV27,-,CASSLFETPAYYGYTF,TGTGCCAGCAGTTTGTTCGAGACTCCAGCTTACTATGGCTACACCTTC
once,TRBJ2-7,TRBV5-1,-,CASSLLTYEQYF,TGCGCCAGCAGCTTGTTAACCTACGAGCAGTACTTC
-,TRBJ1-1,TRBV27,-,CASSLLGPTNTEAFF,TGTGCCAGCAGTTTATTGGGACCGACGAACACTGAAGCTTTCTTT
-,TRBJ2-7,TRBV4-2,TRBD2,CASSRGGDAYEQYF,TGTGCCAGCAGCCGTGGGGGGGACGCCTACGAGCAGTACTTC
-,TRBJ1-4,TRBV4-3,-,CASSQDLPTGGSTNEKLFF,TGCGCCAGCAGCCAAGACCTCCCGACAGGCGGGTCGACTAATGAAAAACTGTTTTTT
-,TRBJ1-2,TRBV5-6,TRBD1,CASSLGQGIFYGYTF,TGTGCCAGCAGCTTGGGACAGGGGATATTCTATGGCTACACCTTC
once,TRBJ2-3,TRBV6-4,TRBD2,CASSVAGTDTQYF,TGTGCCAGCAGTGTAGCGGGGACAGATACGCAGTATTTT